This T cell receptor (beta chain) was profiled in a study of human T cells and chemical hapten exposure (dated by TCRdb to 2020 to 2023). Study-level background: For sensitization, 2% DPC in acetone was applied to a 2 cm by 2 cm area of upper inner arm skin. The study tracked peripheral blood TCR repertoire changes in vivo during primary and secondary sensitization to the hapten diphenylcyclopropenone (DPC) in alopecia patients. Blood samples were taken from patients before sensitization (week 0) and then at 2, 6 and about 24 weeks after DPC sensitization. Throughout the study period of around 24 weeks, patients also received therapeutic DPC doses to the scalp every week. Patch tests used Finn chambers with 0.01% DPC on the upper back, scored after 6 days by International Contact Dermatitis Research Group standards. The mostly female patient cohort included alopecia areata with under or over 50% scalp involvement, alopecia totalis and alopecia universalis. Blood for TCR sequencing was provided by twenty-nine alopecia patients at one to four time points (pre-sensitization, 2, 6 and 24 weeks). Libraries were pooled for sequencing, and variation in per-sample TCR yields was attributed mainly to small differences in library volumes within the pool. Paper-wide results and their limitations: All patients had alopecia, a presumed autoimmune disease, so their immune response might differ from that of healthy individuals. After repeated subsampling, the strength of the expansion versus patch-test correlation and the threshold at which it became significant changed. Patch test score correlated positively with the number of PT1 expanded TCRs, reaching significance at thresholds 8, 16 and 32 but not at 4. Compared with pre-sensitization or healthy control sets, expanded TCRs formed significantly more large CDR3 similarity clusters, which is consistent with antigen-driven responses. DPC sensitization did not change the number of TCRs with a frequency above 1 in 1000, and there was no evidence of changes in global repertoire structure.

With regard to this clonotype: The target of this receptor is not known. Base-call qualities are not available, and no considerably larger clone is one nucleotide away.

The method was RACE. The instrument given in TCRdb is NextSeq 500. During library preparation, unique molecular identifiers were attached to individual cDNA molecules so that TCRs could be counted quantitatively and reproducibly. For every blood RNA sample, sequencing covered both the TCR alpha and TCR beta chains. Under the source paper's analysis protocol: The median number of TCRs per sample was 90,000 to 100,000, ranging from about 20,000 to 690,600. V, J and CDR3 annotation of the TCR reads was carried out using the Decombinator software suite. For PS versus PT1 abundance plots, all samples were subsampled to the same number of TCRs (28,000). Expanded TCRs were defined as absent before sensitization and observed at least eight times at the 2-week time point. TCRdb reprocessing: public reads trimmed at Q25 with fastp, clones called with MiXCR, in-frame beta chains kept. Every entry covers one CDR3 protein and lists the most common genes and DNA from its rows. The V and J calls were determined by TCRdb, not by the authors. This sample is represented by some 180,000 distinct CDR3 sequences; around 23% of them were singletons. Clones ranked in the top ten supply 2% to 3% of the sample.

The sample's time point, from its label and the paper: patch test 3, about 24 weeks after DPC sensitization. Sample treatment or condition, as interpreted from the label and publication: therapeutic diphenylcyclopropenone sensitization with weekly scalp DPC. At each patch-test visit, blood was drawn before the patch test was applied. Patients were considered eligible if aged 18 to 70, diagnosed with alopecia and deemed suitable for DPC therapy, and patients were excluded if pregnant. Total RNA was extracted from unfractionated whole blood that had been collected in Tempus Blood RNA tubes. The sequencing used whole blood, collected in connection with sensitization to the hapten diphenylcyclopropenone (DPC). The receptor comes from a woman in her forties with alopecia areata. Some clones in this sample may be carry-over from other donors' samples.

The CDR3 protein: CAISEGQGANYGYTF. The sequenced DNA: TGTGCCATCAGTGAGGGACAGGGGGCTAACTATGGCTACACCTTC. The chain couples TRBV10-3 to TRBJ1-2, with 10 bases in between that match TRBD1. Trimmed from V: 2 bases; trimmed from J: 0 bases; junction bases lacking a gene match: 0. CDR1 and CDR2 were assigned from the germline V gene as ENHRY and SYGVKD. Taken from cysteine to phenylalanine, the CDR3 has 15 residues. The kept DNA is CDR3 alone, 45 bases in frame from the first base.